This is a list of T cell receptor beta chains from one sample in a study of blood T cell repertoires in COVID-19. Libraries were prepared by immunoSEQ multiplex PCR; TCRdb keeps only in-frame clonotypes and omits some of them. The sample contains roughly 200,000 clones, 85% to 90% of which appear only once. The sample consisted of peripheral blood. Every receptor here comes from a person between 70 and 80 years old with COVID-19, enrolled during active disease. CDR3s include the opening cysteine and the closing phenylalanine or tryptophan. Fields, in order: D gene, V gene, clone size, J gene, CDR3 DNA, CDR3 protein. D genes are given only for firm matches. Not every row has a clone size; where given, it reads once, few, many or a size class.

d_call: -
v_call: TRBV27
clone_size: -
j_call: TRBJ2-2
cdr3_nt: TGTGCCAGCAGGAGAGTAAGCGGGGAGCTGTTTTTT
cdr3_aa: CASRRVSGELFF

d_call: TRBD2
v_call: TRBV2
clone_size: -
j_call: TRBJ2-1
cdr3_nt: TGTGCCAGCAGTTCGAGGACTAGCGGAAGGAATGAGCAGTTCTTC
cdr3_aa: CASSSRTSGRNEQFF

d_call: TRBD1
v_call: TRBV6-5
clone_size: -
j_call: TRBJ1-6
cdr3_nt: TGTGCCAGCAGTTCTGGACAGGGTGGTTCACCCCTCCACTTT
cdr3_aa: CASSSGQGGSPLHF

d_call: -
v_call: TRBV25-1
clone_size: once
j_call: TRBJ1-2
cdr3_nt: TGTGCCAGCAGTGATAAAACGCAGATTGATGGCTACACCTTC
cdr3_aa: CASSDKTQIDGYTF

d_call: TRBD2
v_call: TRBV27
clone_size: -
j_call: TRBJ2-7
cdr3_nt: TGTGCCAGCAGTAAAAGTGTCGGGTCTAGCGGGGGGCTGAGCTCCTACGAGCAGTACTTC
cdr3_aa: CASSKSVGSSGGLSSYEQYF

d_call: TRBD2
v_call: TRBV19
clone_size: few
j_call: TRBJ2-3
cdr3_nt: TGTGCCAGTAGGCCGTCGGGGGGAGATACGCAGTATTTT
cdr3_aa: CASRPSGGDTQYF

d_call: -
v_call: TRBV4-2
clone_size: once
j_call: TRBJ2-7
cdr3_nt: TGTGCCAGCAGCCAAGATCTGACGGGGGGCGGGAGCGGGTACGAGCAGTACTTC
cdr3_aa: CASSQDLTGGGSGYEQYF

d_call: -
v_call: TRBV5-5
clone_size: -
j_call: TRBJ2-7
cdr3_nt: TGTGCCAGCACCCCGGGTGACGGGGGGCTCGGGTACGAGCAGTACTTC
cdr3_aa: CASTPGDGGLGYEQYF

d_call: -
v_call: TRBV6-6
clone_size: -
j_call: TRBJ2-2
cdr3_nt: TGTGCCAGCGGTCCTAGACAGGCGAACACCGGGGAGCTGTTTTTT
cdr3_aa: CASGPRQANTGELFF

d_call: -
v_call: TRBV9
clone_size: -
j_call: TRBJ2-3
cdr3_nt: TGTGCCAGCAGCGGTAGCGTCAGCACAGATACGCAGTATTTT
cdr3_aa: CASSGSVSTDTQYF

d_call: -
v_call: TRBV28
clone_size: -
j_call: TRBJ1-3
cdr3_nt: TGTGCCGCCCGGGGGGGTGGAAACACCATATATTTT
cdr3_aa: CAARGGGNTIYF

d_call: -
v_call: TRBV11-3
clone_size: -
j_call: TRBJ2-2
cdr3_nt: TGTGCCAGCAGCTTAGTCCTCCAGGGTGCCGGGGAGCTGTTTTTT
cdr3_aa: CASSLVLQGAGELFF

d_call: TRBD2
v_call: TRBV24-1
clone_size: -
j_call: TRBJ2-3
cdr3_nt: TGTGCCACGGCGCCGGGACTAGCGGGCACAGATACGCAGTATTTT
cdr3_aa: CATAPGLAGTDTQYF

d_call: TRBD1
v_call: TRBV2
clone_size: -
j_call: TRBJ1-3
cdr3_nt: TGTGCCAGCAGCCTTCGGGACAGGCCGGACACCATATATTTT
cdr3_aa: CASSLRDRPDTIYF

d_call: -
v_call: TRBV11-1
clone_size: -
j_call: TRBJ2-7
cdr3_nt: TGTGCCAGCAGCTTATTGGCAGGTGGTGGGTCAGAGCAGTACTTC
cdr3_aa: CASSLLAGGGSEQYF

d_call: TRBD2
v_call: TRBV28
clone_size: -
j_call: TRBJ2-5
cdr3_nt: TGTGCCAGCAGTCGACCTGTAGCGGGGGTCGGAGAGACCCAGTACTTC
cdr3_aa: CASSRPVAGVGETQYF

d_call: TRBD1
v_call: TRBV2
clone_size: few
j_call: TRBJ2-5
cdr3_nt: TGTGCCAGCAGGGGAGCAGGGGGCCGGTTACAAGAGACCCAGTACTTC
cdr3_aa: CASRGAGGRLQETQYF